Listed here are 13 T cell receptor beta chains from one sample, sequenced in a study of blood T cell repertoires in COVID-19. Data came from immunoSEQ multiplex PCR; TCRdb stores just in-frame clones and leaves some out. The top ten clones hold roughly 3.6% of a sample with more than 100,000 clones, more than 75% of them seen once. Sequencing was done on a sample of peripheral blood. Receptors were obtained from a woman aged 55-69 years with acute or convalescent COVID-19.

The V and J genes are TRBV2 and TRBJ2-1, with TRBD2 matching over 9 bases. V lost 10 bases, J lost 3 bases, and 7 bases stayed unmatched. Germline CDR1 SNHLY, CDR2 FYNNEI. This CDR3 comprises 14 residues. CDR3 amino acids: CATVGLAHYNEQFF. In nucleotides, the CDR3 is TGTGCCACCGTTGGACTAGCGCACTACAATGAGCAGTTCTTC. Complete variable domain (other parts from reference TRBV2 and TRBJ2-1): EPEVTQTPSHQVTQMGQEVILRCVPISNHLYFYWYRQILGQKVEFLVSFYNNEISEKSEIFDDQFSVERPDGSNFTLKIRSTKLEDSAMYFCATVGLAHYNEQFFGPGTRLTVL.

The rearrangement joins TRBV5-1 to TRBJ2-3; no firm D call. V gave up 6 bases and J gave up 4 bases, with 6 bases separating them. The CDR3 length is 11 residues. The V gene's germline CDR1 is SGHRS and CDR2 YFSETQ. The CDR3 loop reads CASKQADTQYF. The CDR3 DNA reads as TGCGCCAGCAAGCAGGCAGATACGCAGTATTTT.

This clone came up once. The chain combines TRBV19 with TRBJ1-1, with 8 bases lining up with TRBD1. The CDR3 sequence is 13 residues long. V lost 4 bases to trimming and J lost 5 bases; unmatched junction nucleotides: 3. Germline V lookup: CDR1 LNHDA, CDR2 SQIVND (reference sequence). The CDR3 DNA follows: TGTGCCAGTAGTACACAGGGGGGGACTGAAGCTTTCTTT. Translation: CASSTQGGTEAFF.

The chain joins TRBV29-1 to TRBJ1-2; tentative D call: TRBD1 (6 bases). V was cut by 7 bases and J by 5 bases, with 20 bases left in between. Germline CDR1 and CDR2: SQVTM and ANQGSEA. This CDR3 contains 14 residues. The CDR3 nucleotides are TGCAGCGCCGTGGGGGGGCGCGATAAATATGGCTACACCTTC. Its translation: CSAVGGRDKYGYTF.

The chain employs TRBV11-2 and TRBJ2-7, with D perhaps matching TRBD2 (6 bases). From germline, CDR1 is SGHAT and CDR2 FQNNGV. V dropped 1 base and J dropped 2 bases, with 15 bases sitting between them. The CDR3 runs to 16 residues. The CDR3 spells CASSLGPAGKTYEQYF. The CDR3 DNA is TGTGCCAGCAGCTTAGGCCCGGCGGGGAAGACCTACGAGCAGTACTTC.

The CDR3 DNA sequence: TGTGCCAGCAGTGCGGCGATAGGGAGGGTTCGGGAAAAACTGTTTTTT. Protein product: CASSAAIGRVREKLFF. This rearrangement joins TRBV28 to TRBJ1-4; unclear D gene. The CDR3 is made up of 16 amino acids. The V and J ends lost 5 bases and 8 bases respectively, with 21 bases between them. Germline V gene lookup returns CDR1 MDHEN and CDR2 SYDVKM.

This chain joins TRBV11-3 and TRBJ2-1; 10 nucleotides align to TRBD2. The CDR3 sequence is 17 residues long. From germline, CDR1 is SGHNT and CDR2 YENEEA. V lost 6 bases and J lost 8; bases outside the gene matches: 16. CDR3 residues: CASSPRLLAGVAHEQFF. The CDR3 DNA reads as TGTGCCAGCAGTCCCCGACTCCTAGCGGGAGTAGCCCATGAGCAGTTCTTC.

Notes on this clone: Other DNA sequences in the sample encode the same CDR3. The V call is TRBV5-4, the J call TRBJ1-4; 7 nucleotides align to TRBD1. Germline CDR1 is SGHNT and CDR2 is YYREEE (reference sequence). The V gene end was trimmed by 3 bases and the J gene end by 8 bases; junction bases not matched to a gene: 7. The CDR3 runs to 14 residues. DNA of the CDR3: TGTGCCAGCAGCTACCGGGACAGTGAGGAAAAACTGTTTTTT. Amino acids: CASSYRDSEEKLFF. Full variable domain (outside the CDR3, taken from reference TRBV5-4 and TRBJ1-4): ETGVTQSPTHLIKTRGQQVTLRCSSQSGHNTVSWYQQALGQGPQFIFQYYREEENGRGNFPPRFSGLQFPNYSSELNVNALELDDSALYLCASSYRDSEEKLFFGSGTQLSVL.

The J gene is TRBJ2-1, the V gene TRBV7-4, with 12 bases that match TRBD2. V shed 4 bases, J shed 5 bases, and the junction held 3 bases outside the gene matches. There are 15 residues in the CDR3. Germline assignment: CDR1 SGHVT and CDR2 SQSDAQ. In DNA, the CDR3 is TGTGCCAGCAGCTCCCGGACTAGCGGGAACAATGAGCAGTTCTTC. Its translation: CASSSRTSGNNEQFF. Variable domain in full (rest from reference TRBV7-4 and TRBJ2-1): GAGVSQSPRYKVAKRGRDVALRCDSISGHVTLYWYRQTLGQGSEVLTYSQSDAQRDKSGRPSGRFSAERPERSVSTLKIQRTEQGDSAVYLCASSSRTSGNNEQFFGPGTRLTVL.

V usage is TRBV18 and J usage is TRBJ2-7, with 8 bases fitting TRBD1. Germline-derived CDR1 and CDR2 are KGHSH and LQKENI. The CDR3 is 14 amino acids. The V and J ends lost 6 bases and 4 bases, in that order; junction bases with no gene match: 8. CDR3 residues: CASSPQGARYEQYV. CDR3 DNA sequence: TGTGCCAGCTCGCCGCAGGGGGCTAGGTACGAGCAGTACGTC.

The chain uses TRBV7-9 and TRBJ2-1, with D perhaps TRBD2 (6 bases). The CDR3 covers 12 residues. CDR1 SEHNR and CDR2 FQNEAQ come from the germline V gene (reference sequence). The V gene lost 2 bases and the J gene lost 15 bases, with 14 bases spanning the gap. In DNA form, the CDR3 reads TGTGCCAGCAGCTTATTCCTAGCGTCTCCGTTCTTC. Translating it yields CASSLFLASPFF.

The chain couples TRBV7-8 to TRBJ2-7, with 7 bases identical to TRBD1. This CDR3 comprises 13 residues. Germline V gives CDR1 SGHVS, CDR2 FQNEAQ. J gave up 3 bases and V 3 bases, and 2 bases lay outside the gene matches. CDR3 amino acids: CASSLGQHYEQYF. DNA for the CDR3: TGTGCCAGCAGCTTGGGACAGCACTACGAGCAGTACTTC.

The chain is built from TRBV9 and TRBJ2-1; 10 bases align to TRBD2. Trimming at V came to 2 bases and at J to 7 bases, leaving 3 bases not matched to a gene. This CDR3 comprises 14 residues. Germline CDR1 reads SGDLS; CDR2 reads YYNGEE. In DNA form, the CDR3 reads TGTGCCAGCAGCGTTTTAGCGGGAGGAAATGAGCAGTTCTTC. This translates into CASSVLAGGNEQFF.